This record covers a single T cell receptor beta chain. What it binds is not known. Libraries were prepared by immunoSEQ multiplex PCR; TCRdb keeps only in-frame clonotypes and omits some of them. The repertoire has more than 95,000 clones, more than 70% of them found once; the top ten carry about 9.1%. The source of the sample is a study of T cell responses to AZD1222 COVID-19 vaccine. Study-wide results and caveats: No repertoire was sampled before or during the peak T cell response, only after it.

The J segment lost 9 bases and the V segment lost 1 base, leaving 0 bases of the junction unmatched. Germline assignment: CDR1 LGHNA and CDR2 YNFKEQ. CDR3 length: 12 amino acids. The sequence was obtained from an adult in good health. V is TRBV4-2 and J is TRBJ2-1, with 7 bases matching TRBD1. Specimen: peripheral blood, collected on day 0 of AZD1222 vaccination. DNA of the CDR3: TGTGCCAGCAGCCAAGCAGGGGGTGAGCAGTTCTTC. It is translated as CASSQAGGEQFF.